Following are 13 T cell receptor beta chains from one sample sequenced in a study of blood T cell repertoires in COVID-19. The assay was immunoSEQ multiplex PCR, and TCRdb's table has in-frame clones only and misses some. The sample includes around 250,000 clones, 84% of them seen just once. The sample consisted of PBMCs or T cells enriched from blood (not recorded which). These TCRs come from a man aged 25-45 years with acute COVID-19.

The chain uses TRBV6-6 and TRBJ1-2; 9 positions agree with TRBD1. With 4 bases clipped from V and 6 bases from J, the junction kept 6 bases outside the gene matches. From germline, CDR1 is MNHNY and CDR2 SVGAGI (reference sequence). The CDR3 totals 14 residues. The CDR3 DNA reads TGTGCCAGCAGTTCAACAGGGGGCGCGGATGGCTACACCTTC. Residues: CASSSTGGADGYTF.

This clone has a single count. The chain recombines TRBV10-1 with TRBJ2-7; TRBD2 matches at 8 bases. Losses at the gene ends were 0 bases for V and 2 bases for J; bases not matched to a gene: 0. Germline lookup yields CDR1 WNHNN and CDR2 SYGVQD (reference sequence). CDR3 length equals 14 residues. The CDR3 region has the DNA TGCGCCAGCAGTGAGTCGCGGGGGGCCTACGAGCAGTACGTC. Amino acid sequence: CASSESRGAYEQYV.

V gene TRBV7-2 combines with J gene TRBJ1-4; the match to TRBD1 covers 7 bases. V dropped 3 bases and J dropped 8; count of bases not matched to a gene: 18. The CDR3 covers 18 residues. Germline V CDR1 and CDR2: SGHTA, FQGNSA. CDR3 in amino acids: CASSFNLIGAGGNEKLFF. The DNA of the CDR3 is TGTGCCAGCAGCTTTAACTTGATTGGGGCAGGGGGAAACGAAAAACTGTTTTTT. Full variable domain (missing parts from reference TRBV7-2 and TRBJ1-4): GAGVSQSPSNKVTEKGKDVELRCDPISGHTALYWYRQSLGQGLEFLIYFQGNSAPDKSGLPSDRFSAERTGGSVSTLTIQRTQQEDSAVYLCASSFNLIGAGGNEKLFFGSGTQLSVL.

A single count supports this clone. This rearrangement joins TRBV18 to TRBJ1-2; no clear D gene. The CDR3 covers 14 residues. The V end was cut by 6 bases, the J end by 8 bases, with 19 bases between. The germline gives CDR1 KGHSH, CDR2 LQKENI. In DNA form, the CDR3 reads TGTGCCAGCTCTCCCGGGATCCACTTCGGGGGCTACACCTTC. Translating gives CASSPGIHFGGYTF.

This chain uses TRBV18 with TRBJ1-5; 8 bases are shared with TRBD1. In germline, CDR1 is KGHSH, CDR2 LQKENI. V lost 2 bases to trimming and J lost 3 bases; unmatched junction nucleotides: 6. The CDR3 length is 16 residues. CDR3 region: CASSPLQGGPNQPQHF. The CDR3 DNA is TGTGCCAGCTCACCATTACAGGGGGGACCCAATCAGCCCCAGCATTTT.

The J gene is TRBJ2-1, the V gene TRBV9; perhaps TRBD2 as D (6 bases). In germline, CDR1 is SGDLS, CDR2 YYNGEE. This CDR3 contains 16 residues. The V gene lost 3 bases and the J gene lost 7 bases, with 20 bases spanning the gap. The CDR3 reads CASSGSPGLAANEQFF. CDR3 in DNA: TGTGCCAGCAGCGGAAGTCCGGGACTCGCGGCGAATGAGCAGTTCTTC. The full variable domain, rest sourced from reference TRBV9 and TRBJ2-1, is DSGVTQTPKHLITATGQRVTLRCSPRSGDLSVYWYQQSLDQGLQFLIQYYNGEERAKGNILERFSAQQFPDLHSELNLSSLELGDSALYFCASSGSPGLAANEQFFGPGTRLTVL.

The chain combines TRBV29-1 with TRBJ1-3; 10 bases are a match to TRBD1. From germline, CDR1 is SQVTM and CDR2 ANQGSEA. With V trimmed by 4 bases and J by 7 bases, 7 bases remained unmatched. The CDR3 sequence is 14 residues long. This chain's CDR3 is CSVGDRGFSNTIYF. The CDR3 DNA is TGCAGCGTTGGGGACAGGGGATTTTCGAACACCATATATTTT.

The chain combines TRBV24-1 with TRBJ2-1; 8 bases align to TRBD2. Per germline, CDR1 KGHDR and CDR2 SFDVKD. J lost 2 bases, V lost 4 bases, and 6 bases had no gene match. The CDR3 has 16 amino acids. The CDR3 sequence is CATSEEAGVPYNEQFF. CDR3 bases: TGTGCCACCAGTGAGGAAGCGGGAGTCCCCTACAATGAGCAGTTCTTC.

The CDR3 sequence is CASSFRGTRTDTQYF. DNA for the CDR3: TGTGCCAGCAGTTTCCGGGGGACCCGCACAGATACGCAGTATTTT. J is TRBJ2-3 and V is TRBV2; maybe TRBD2 (6 bases). Trimming took 5 bases from V and 1 from J, leaving 13 bases between them. Germline CDR1 and CDR2: SNHLY and FYNNEI. The length of the CDR3 is 15 residues.

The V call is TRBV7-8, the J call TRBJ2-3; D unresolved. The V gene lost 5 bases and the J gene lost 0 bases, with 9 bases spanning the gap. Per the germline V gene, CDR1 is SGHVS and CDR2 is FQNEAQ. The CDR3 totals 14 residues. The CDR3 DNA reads TGTGCCAGCAGCCTCCTCACTAGCACAGATACGCAGTATTTT. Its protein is CASSLLTSTDTQYF.

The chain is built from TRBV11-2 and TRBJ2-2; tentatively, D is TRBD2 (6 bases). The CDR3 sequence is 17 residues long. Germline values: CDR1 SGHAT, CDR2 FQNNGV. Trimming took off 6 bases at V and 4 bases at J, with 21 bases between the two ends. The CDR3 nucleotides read TGTGCCAGCAGTTCCCCACAGGCGGGAATTGGCACCGGGGAGCTGTTTTTT. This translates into CASSSPQAGIGTGELFF.

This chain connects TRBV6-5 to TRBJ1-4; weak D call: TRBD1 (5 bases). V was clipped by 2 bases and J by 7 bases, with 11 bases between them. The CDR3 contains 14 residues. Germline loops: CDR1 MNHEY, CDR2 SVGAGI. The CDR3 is CASSYMGRGEKLFF. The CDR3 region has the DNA TGTGCCAGCAGTTACATGGGGCGCGGTGAAAAACTGTTTTTT.

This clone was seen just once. The CDR3 DNA reads as TGTGCCAGCAGTGGCAGGGTGACTGAAAAACTGTTTTTT. This codes for CASSGRVTEKLFF. The chain combines TRBV28 with TRBJ1-4; weak D call: TRBD1 (5 bases). CDR1 MDHEN and CDR2 SYDVKM come from the germline V gene. With 5 bases removed from V and 7 bases from J, the gap between germline ends came to 11 bases. CDR3 length equals 13 residues.